This entry concerns a single T cell receptor (beta chain). Its antigen is as yet unknown. The CDR3 sequence is 17 residues long. Per germline, CDR1 LGHNA and CDR2 YSLEER. Losses at the gene ends were 0 bases for V and 2 bases for J; bases not matched to a gene: 6. TCRdb reanalysed the reads using MiXCR and keeps one entry per CDR3 protein. The sample consists of about 46,000 distinct CDR3 sequences, approximately 19% of them appearing once. The data are from a study of T cell repertoires in cytomegalovirus infection. At the level of the study: Recently described HLA-C-restricted plus well-studied HLA-B-restricted CMV epitopes were used. Public TCR beta signatures indicated both CMV infection and matching HLA type. Findings of the study overall: CMV-specific HLA-C-restricted TCR beta clonotypes dominated the ex vivo response. Pooled public TCR beta family frequency picked out CMV carriers with the relevant HLA.

Here the sequenced sample was CD8+ T cells from cultured PBMCs, taken from culture after CMV antigen stimulation. The sequence came from a human donor in good health (CMV status not recorded). Some clones in this sample may be carry-over from other donors' samples. The J gene is TRBJ2-3, the V gene TRBV4-3; 9 bases fit TRBD2. CDR3 loop: CASSQDVASGVTDTQYF. The CDR3 DNA reads TGCGCCAGCAGCCAAGATGTGGCTAGCGGGGTCACAGATACGCAGTATTTT.